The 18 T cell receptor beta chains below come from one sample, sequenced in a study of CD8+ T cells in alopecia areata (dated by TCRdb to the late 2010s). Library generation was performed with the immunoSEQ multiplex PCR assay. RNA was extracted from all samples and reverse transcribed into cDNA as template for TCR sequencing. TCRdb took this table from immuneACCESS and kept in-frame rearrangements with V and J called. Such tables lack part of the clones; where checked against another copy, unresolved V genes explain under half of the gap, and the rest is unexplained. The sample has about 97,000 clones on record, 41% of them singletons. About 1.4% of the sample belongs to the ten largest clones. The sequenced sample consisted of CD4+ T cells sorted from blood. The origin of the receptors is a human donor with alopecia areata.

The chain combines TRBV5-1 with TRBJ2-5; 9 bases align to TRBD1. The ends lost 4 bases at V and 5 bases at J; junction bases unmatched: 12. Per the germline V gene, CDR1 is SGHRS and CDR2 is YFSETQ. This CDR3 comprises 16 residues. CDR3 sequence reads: CASSQTGQGVWETQYF. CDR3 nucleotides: TGCGCCAGCAGCCAGACGGGACAGGGTGTATGGGAGACCCAGTACTTC.

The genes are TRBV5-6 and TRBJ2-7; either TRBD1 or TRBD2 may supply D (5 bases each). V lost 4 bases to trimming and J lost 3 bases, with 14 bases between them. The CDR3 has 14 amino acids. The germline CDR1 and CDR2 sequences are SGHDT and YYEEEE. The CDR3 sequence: CASSLGRNYYEQYF. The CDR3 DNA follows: TGTGCCAGCAGCCTGGGACGAAACTACTACGAGCAGTACTTC.

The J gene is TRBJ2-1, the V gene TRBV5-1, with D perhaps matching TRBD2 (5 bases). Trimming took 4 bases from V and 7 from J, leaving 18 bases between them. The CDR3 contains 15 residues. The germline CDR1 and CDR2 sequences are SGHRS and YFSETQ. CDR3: CASSPGRALPNEQFF. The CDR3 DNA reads TGCGCCAGCAGCCCGGGAAGGGCCTTACCGAATGAGCAGTTCTTC.

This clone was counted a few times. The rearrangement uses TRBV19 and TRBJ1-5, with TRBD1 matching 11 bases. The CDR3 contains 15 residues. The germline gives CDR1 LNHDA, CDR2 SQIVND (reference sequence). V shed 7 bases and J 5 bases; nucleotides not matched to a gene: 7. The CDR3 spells CASTTRTGGDQPQHF. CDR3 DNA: TGTGCCAGTACCACACGGACAGGGGGCGATCAGCCCCAGCATTTT.

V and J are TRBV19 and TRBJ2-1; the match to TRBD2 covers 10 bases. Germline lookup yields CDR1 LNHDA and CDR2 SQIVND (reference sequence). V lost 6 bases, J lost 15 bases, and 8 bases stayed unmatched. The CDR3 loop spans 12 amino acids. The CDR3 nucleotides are TGTGCCAGTAGCCCAACCGGGACTAGCGTGTTCTTC. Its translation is CASSPTGTSVFF.

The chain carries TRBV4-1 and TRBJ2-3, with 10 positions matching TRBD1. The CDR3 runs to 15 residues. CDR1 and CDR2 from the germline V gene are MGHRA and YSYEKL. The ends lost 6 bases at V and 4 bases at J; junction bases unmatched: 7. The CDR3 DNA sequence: TGCGCCAGCAGAAGAGGACAGGGGGTAGCAGATACGCAGTATTTT. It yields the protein CASRRGQGVADTQYF.

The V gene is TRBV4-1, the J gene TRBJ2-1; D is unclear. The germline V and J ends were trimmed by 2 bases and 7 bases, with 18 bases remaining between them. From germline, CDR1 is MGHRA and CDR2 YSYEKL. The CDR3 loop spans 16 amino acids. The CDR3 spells CASSQLDLQGWNEQFF. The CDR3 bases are TGCGCCAGCAGCCAACTAGACCTACAAGGTTGGAATGAGCAGTTCTTC.

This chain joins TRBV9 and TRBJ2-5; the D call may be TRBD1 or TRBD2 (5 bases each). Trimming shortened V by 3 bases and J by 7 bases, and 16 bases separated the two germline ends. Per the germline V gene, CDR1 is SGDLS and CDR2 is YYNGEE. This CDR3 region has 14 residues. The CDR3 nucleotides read TGTGCCAGCAGCGGTACAGGAGGACCAGGGACCCAGTACTTC. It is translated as CASSGTGGPGTQYF.

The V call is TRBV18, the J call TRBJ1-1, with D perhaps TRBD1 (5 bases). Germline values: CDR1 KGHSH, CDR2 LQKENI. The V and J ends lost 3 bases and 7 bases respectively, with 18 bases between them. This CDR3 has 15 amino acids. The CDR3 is CASSPRQTTTFEAFF. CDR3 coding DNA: TGTGCCAGCTCACCGAGACAGACTACGACCTTTGAAGCTTTCTTT. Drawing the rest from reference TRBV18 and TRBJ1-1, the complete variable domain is NAGVMQNPRHLVRRRGQEARLRCSPMKGHSHVYWYRQLPEEGLKFMVYLQKENIIDESGMPKERFSAEFPKEGPSILRIQQVVRGDSAAYFCASSPRQTTTFEAFFGQGTRLTVV.

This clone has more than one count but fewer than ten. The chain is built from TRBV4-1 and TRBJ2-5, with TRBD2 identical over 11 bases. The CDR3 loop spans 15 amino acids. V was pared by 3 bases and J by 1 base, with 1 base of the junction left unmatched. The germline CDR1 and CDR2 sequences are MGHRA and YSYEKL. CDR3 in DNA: TGCGCCAGCAGCCAGGGACTAGCGGTCCAAGAGACCCAGTACTTC. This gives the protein CASSQGLAVQETQYF.

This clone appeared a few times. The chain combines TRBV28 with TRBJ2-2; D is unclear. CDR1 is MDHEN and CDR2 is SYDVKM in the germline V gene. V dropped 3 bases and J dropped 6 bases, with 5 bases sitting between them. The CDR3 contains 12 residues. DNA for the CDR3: TGTGCCAGCAGTTTGAATGCCGGGGAGCTGTTTTTT. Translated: CASSLNAGELFF. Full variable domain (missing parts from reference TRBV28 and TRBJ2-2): DVKVTQSSRYLVKRTGEKVFLECVQDMDHENMFWYRQDPGLGLRLIYFSYDVKMKEKGDIPEGYSVSREKKERFSLILESASTNQTSMYLCASSLNAGELFFGEGSRLTVL.

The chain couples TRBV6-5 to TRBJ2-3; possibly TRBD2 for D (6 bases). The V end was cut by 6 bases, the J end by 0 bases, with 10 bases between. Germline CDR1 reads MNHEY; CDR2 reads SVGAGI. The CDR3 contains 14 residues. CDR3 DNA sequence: TGTGCCAGCAGGCCGGGACTTAGCACAGATACGCAGTATTTT. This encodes CASRPGLSTDTQYF.

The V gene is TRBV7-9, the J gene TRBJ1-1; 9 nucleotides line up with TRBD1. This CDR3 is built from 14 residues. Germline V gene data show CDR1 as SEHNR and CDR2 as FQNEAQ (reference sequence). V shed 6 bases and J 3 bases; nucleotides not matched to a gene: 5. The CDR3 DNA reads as TGTGCCAGCAGTCAGGGACAGGGCTACACTGAAGCTTTCTTT. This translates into CASSQGQGYTEAFF.

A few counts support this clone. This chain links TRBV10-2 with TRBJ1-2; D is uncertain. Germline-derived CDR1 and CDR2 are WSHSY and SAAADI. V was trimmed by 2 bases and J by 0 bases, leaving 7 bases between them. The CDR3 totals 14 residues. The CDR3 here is CASSETASNYGYTF. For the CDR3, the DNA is TGCGCCAGCAGTGAGACTGCCTCTAACTATGGCTACACCTTC.

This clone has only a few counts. DNA for the CDR3: TGTGCCAGCTCACCGGACAGGGGAAGTGGGTACAATGAGCAGTTCTTC. It is translated as CASSPDRGSGYNEQFF. The chain combines TRBV18 with TRBJ2-1; 9 bases match TRBD1. The CDR3 totals 16 residues. V dropped 3 bases and J dropped 4; count of bases not matched to a gene: 7. The V gene's germline CDR1 is KGHSH and CDR2 LQKENI.

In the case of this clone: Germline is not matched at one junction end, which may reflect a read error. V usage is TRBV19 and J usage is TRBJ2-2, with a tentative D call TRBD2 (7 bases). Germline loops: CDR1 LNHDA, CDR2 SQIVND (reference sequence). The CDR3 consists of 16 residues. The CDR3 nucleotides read TGTGCCAGTAGTATTCAGAGCGGGACACACACCCGGGAGCTGTTTTTT. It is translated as CASSIQSGTHTRELFF.

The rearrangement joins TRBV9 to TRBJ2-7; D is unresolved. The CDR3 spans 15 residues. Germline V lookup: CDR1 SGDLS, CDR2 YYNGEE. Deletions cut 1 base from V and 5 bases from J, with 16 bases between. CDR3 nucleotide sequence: TGTGCCAGCAGCGTAAGCCCCGCGTTCGTCCACGAGCAGTACTTC. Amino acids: CASSVSPAFVHEQYF.

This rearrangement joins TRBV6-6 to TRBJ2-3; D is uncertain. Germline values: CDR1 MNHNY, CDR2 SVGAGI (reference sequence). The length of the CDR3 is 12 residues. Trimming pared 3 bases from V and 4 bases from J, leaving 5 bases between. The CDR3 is CASSYGPDTQYF. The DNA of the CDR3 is TGTGCCAGCAGTTATGGGCCAGATACGCAGTATTTT.